Shown below are 27 T cell receptor beta chains from a single sample sequenced in a study of metastatic and nonmetastatic thyroid tumors. TCRdb reprocessed the PCR reads using MiXCR. The sample lists roughly 59,000 clones; roughly 15% were seen once. No patient had received any treatment before thyroid surgery. The specimen sequenced was blood. These receptors originate from a male donor with papillary thyroid cancer or a benign thyroid nodule (not recorded which). Some clones in this sample may be carry-over from other donors' samples.

This clone has a count of ten or more. This chain connects TRBV11-2 to TRBJ1-5, with no clear D. The CDR3 consists of 16 residues. Germline values: CDR1 SGHAT, CDR2 FQNNGV. Trimming took off 3 bases at V and 0 bases at J, with 12 bases between the two ends. CDR3 residues: CASSFGSLYSNQPQHF. The DNA of the CDR3 is TGTGCCAGCAGCTTTGGGAGTCTTTATAGCAATCAGCCCCAGCATTTT.

This clone has a count of ten or more. This chain joins TRBV7-8 and TRBJ1-5, with D tentatively TRBD1 (6 bases). V gave up 3 bases and J gave up 6 bases, with 9 bases separating them. Germline V gene data show CDR1 as SGHVS and CDR2 as FQNEAQ. The CDR3 sequence is 13 residues long. The CDR3 DNA reads as TGTGCCAGCAGCTTCACAGGGTTTCAGCCCCAGCATTTT. This codes for CASSFTGFQPQHF.

The sample holds many counts of this clone. In the same sample, other DNA sequences code for this CDR3. This chain connects TRBV15 to TRBJ1-5; no clear D gene. The CDR3 consists of 17 residues. Germline lookup yields CDR1 LNHNV and CDR2 YYDKDF (reference sequence). Trimming pared 5 bases from V and 0 bases from J, leaving 17 bases between. As DNA, the CDR3 is TGTGCCACCAGCCTGATAATTACGGAATATAGCAATCAGCCCCAGCATTTT. This gives the protein CATSLIITEYSNQPQHF.

This clone was detected many times. The gene calls are TRBV7-2 and TRBJ2-5; 9 bases match TRBD1. The length of the CDR3 is 14 residues. V was clipped by 5 bases and J by 5 bases; unmatched bases: 6. Germline-derived CDR1 and CDR2 are SGHTA and FQGNSA. CDR3 in amino acids: CASSANRGPETQYF. In nucleotides, the CDR3 is TGTGCCAGCAGCGCAAACAGGGGGCCGGAGACCCAGTACTTC.

In its sample, this clone was seen many times. J is TRBJ2-7 and V is TRBV28; tentative D call: TRBD1 (5 bases). CDR3 size: 16 residues. Germline V CDR1 and CDR2: MDHEN, SYDVKM. The ends were cut back, 3 bases at V and 2 bases at J, with 17 bases in the middle. The chain's CDR3 is CASSFLRPTVTYEQYF. The CDR3 coding sequence is TGTGCCAGCAGTTTTCTCCGCCCGACAGTCACCTACGAGCAGTACTTC.

This clone has a handful of counts. This may stem from a read error, because a much larger clone lies one nucleotide away. The V gene is TRBV2, the J gene TRBJ2-3, with D possibly TRBD2 on 6 matching bases. There are 14 residues in the CDR3. V lost 4 bases to trimming and J lost 5 bases, with 13 bases between them. The germline gives CDR1 SNHLY, CDR2 FYNNEI. The CDR3 loop is CASSVAGWVDTQYF. For the CDR3, the DNA is TGTGCCAGCAGTGTCGCGGGGTGGGTAGATACGCAGTATTTT.

This clone was observed at least ten times. CDR3 protein: CASSEGTGFETQYF. The CDR3 nucleotides read TGTGCCAGCAGTGAGGGGACAGGGTTTGAGACCCAGTACTTC. The chain combines TRBV6-1 with TRBJ2-5; 9 nucleotides line up with TRBD1. Losses at the gene ends were 3 bases for V and 5 bases for J; bases not matched to a gene: 4. The CDR3 consists of 14 residues. Germline-derived CDR1 and CDR2 are MNHNS and SASEGT.

This clone was seen at least ten times. The chain recombines TRBV20-1 with TRBJ1-3; D is undetermined. V was trimmed by 3 bases and J by 0 bases, leaving 12 bases between them. The length of the CDR3 is 15 residues. The germline V gene has CDR1 DFQATT and CDR2 SNEGSKA (reference sequence). CDR3 DNA: TGCAGTGCTAGCTATCAACGGGGCTCTGGAAACACCATATATTTT. Protein product: CSASYQRGSGNTIYF.

Many counts were recorded for this clone. This may be a read error, as it is one base from a much larger clone. V and J are TRBV11-1 and TRBJ1-6, with D possibly being TRBD1 (5 bases). Germline lookup yields CDR1 SGHAT and CDR2 FQDESV (reference sequence). The CDR3 sequence is 16 residues long. V shed 11 bases and J shed 6 bases, with 23 bases lying between them. This CDR3 is CAGGAGTATPNSPLHF. CDR3 coding DNA: TGTGCCGGCGGAGCCGGGACCGCCACCCCTAATTCACCCCTCCACTTT.

In this sample, this clone turned up a few times. Here the CDR3 reads CASIYPPGYEQYV. The CDR3 DNA is TGTGCCAGCATTTATCCTCCGGGCTACGAGCAGTACGTC. This chain connects TRBV6-9 to TRBJ2-7; D ambiguous. The V gene's germline CDR1 is MNHGY and CDR2 SVAAGI. The CDR3 runs 13 residues.

On this clone itself: A much larger clone differs from this one at a single base, so this may be a read error. The rearrangement joins TRBV9 to TRBJ2-2, with TRBD2 identical over 9 bases. The CDR3 sequence is 16 residues long. Germline CDR1 SGDLS, CDR2 YYNGEE. The CDR3 DNA is TGTGCCAGCAGCGTAGAAGCGGGGGGAAACAACGGGGAGCTGTTTTTT. It codes for CASSVEAGGNNGELFF. Full variable domain (outside the CDR3, taken from reference TRBV9 and TRBJ2-2): DSGVTQTPKHLITATGQRVTLRCSPRSGDLSVYWYQQSLDQGLQFLIQYYNGEERAKGNILERFSAQQFPDLHSELNLSSLELGDSALYFCASSVEAGGNNGELFFGEGSRLTVL.

This clone was picked up a small number of times. CDR3 residues: CSEAVLGRNIQYF. The CDR3 nucleotides read TGCAGTGAGGCAGTTTTAGGGAGGAACATTCAGTACTTC. The rearrangement uses TRBV20-1 and TRBJ2-4, with D possibly being TRBD2 (6 bases). This CDR3 comprises 13 residues. Trimming removed 7 bases at V and 7 bases at J, with 17 bases between. Germline lookup yields CDR1 DFQATT and CDR2 SNEGSKA (reference sequence).

At least ten counts were recorded for this clone. One end of the junction fails to match germline, which may point to a read error. In the same sample, other DNA sequences code for this CDR3. V is TRBV29-1 and J is TRBJ1-1; D gene ambiguous. This CDR3 contains 14 residues. Germline loops: CDR1 SQVTM, CDR2 ANQGSEA. The CDR3 DNA reads TGCAGCGTGGCACCAGTAGTACAAAACACTGAAGCTTTTTTT. Protein: CSVAPVVQNTEAFF.

This clone was found a few times. This rearrangement joins TRBV6-1 to TRBJ2-3; maybe TRBD2 (6 bases). The CDR3 has 13 amino acids. Germline lookup yields CDR1 MNHNS and CDR2 SASEGT. V was trimmed by 8 bases and J by 7 bases, leaving 16 bases between them. Written as DNA, the CDR3 is TGTGCCAGCGGGGGGAACGGATGTTATACGCAGTATTTT. This gives the protein CASGGNGCYTQYF.

The V gene is TRBV7-2, the J gene TRBJ2-4; D is undetermined. Germline V gives CDR1 SGHTA, CDR2 FQGNSA. This CDR3 is built from 14 residues. The V end was cut by 1 base, the J end by 0 bases, with 4 bases between. CDR3 in DNA: TGTGCCAGCAGCTTAGAAGTAGCCAAAAACATTCAGTACTTC. This translates into CASSLEVAKNIQYF.

In this sample, this clone turned up many times. The rearrangement links TRBV5-1 to TRBJ1-4; D remains unclear. V lost 4 bases to trimming and J lost 2 bases, with 6 bases between them. Germline CDR1 SGHRS, CDR2 YFSETQ. The CDR3 is 13 amino acids. For the CDR3, the DNA is TGCGCCAGCAGCCCCCGGACTAATGAAAAACTGTTTTTT. Its translation is CASSPRTNEKLFF.

CDR3 amino acids: CASAQNTGELFF. In DNA, the CDR3 is TGTGCCAGCGCACAGAACACCGGGGAGCTGTTTTTT. This sequence joins TRBV30 and TRBJ2-2; D remains unclear. With 8 bases removed from V and 1 base from J, the gap between germline ends came to 8 bases. The CDR3 runs 12 residues. CDR1 is GTSNPN, CDR2 SVGIG, per germline (reference sequence).

A remark on this clone: At one of its ends the junction is not consistent with the germline gene, which may arise from a read error. This rearrangement joins TRBV3-1 to TRBJ1-2, with D unresolved. The CDR3 loop spans 15 amino acids. The germline V gene has CDR1 LGHDT and CDR2 YNNKEL (reference sequence). CDR3 residues: CSSSQDWAGIYGYTF. The CDR3 region has the DNA TGTTCCAGCAGCCAAGATTGGGCAGGTATCTATGGCTACACCTTC.

With regard to this clone: Other DNA variants within this sample encode the same CDR3. The rearrangement joins TRBV11-1 to TRBJ2-1; possible D gene TRBD2, 6 bases. This CDR3 is 16 amino acids long. Germline CDR1 is SGHAT and CDR2 is FQDESV (reference sequence). Trimming left V 6 bases short and J 6 bases short, with 21 bases between. The CDR3 region has the DNA TGTGCCAGCAGACCTCCTGGTCGGGGGAACATCAATGAGCAGTTCTTC. Amino acid sequence: CASRPPGRGNINEQFF.

This chain joins TRBV30 and TRBJ2-7; D is ambiguous. This CDR3 contains 12 residues. V dropped 3 bases and J dropped 2 bases, with 8 bases sitting between them. CDR1 and CDR2 from the germline V gene are GTSNPN and SVGIG (reference sequence). Written as DNA, the CDR3 is TGTGCCTGGAGAGAAGTCACCTACGAGCAGTACTTC. Protein sequence: CAWREVTYEQYF.

In the case of this clone: This may come from a read error, since a much larger clone is one base off. The CDR3: CASIGTAQETQYF. The CDR3, as DNA: TGTGCCAGCATAGGGACAGCCCAAGAGACCCAGTACTTC. The chain joins TRBV7-9 to TRBJ2-5, with 7 bases fitting TRBD1. J gave up 1 base and V 7 bases, and 3 bases lay outside the gene matches. CDR3 length equals 13 residues. In germline, CDR1 is SEHNR, CDR2 FQNEAQ (reference sequence). Together with reference TRBV7-9 and TRBJ2-5, the CDR3 gives the full variable domain: DTGVSQNPRHKITKRGQNVTFRCDPISEHNRLYWYRQTLGQGPEFLTYFQNEAQLEKSRLLSDRFSAERPKGSFSTLEIQRTEQGDSAMYLCASIGTAQETQYFGPGTRLLVL.

The CDR3 DNA sequence: TGTGCCAGCAGCCAAGATACAGCGGCAACCGTCTACGAGCAGTACTTC. The encoded protein is CASSQDTAATVYEQYF. The V and J genes are TRBV3-1 and TRBJ2-7; D may be TRBD2 (5 bases). Between the trimmed V and J ends, which lost 0 bases and 3 bases, there was a span of 15 bases. The germline CDR1 and CDR2 sequences are LGHDT and YNNKEL (reference sequence). The CDR3 has 16 residues.

This clone has only one observation. Possible read error: a much larger clone is one base away. Other DNA sequences in the sample encode the same CDR3. This chain links TRBV5-1 with TRBJ2-4; D might be TRBD1 (5 bases). Per the germline V gene, CDR1 is SGHRS and CDR2 is YFSETQ. There are 18 residues in the CDR3. Trimming removed 4 bases from V and 4 bases from J, with 24 bases in between. CDR3 DNA: TGCGCCAGCAGCCTAAGACAGAGGCCCGGCGAGGCAAAAAACATTCAGTACTTC. Its translation: CASSLRQRPGEAKNIQYF.

This clone has ten or more counts. The chain couples TRBV3-1 to TRBJ2-1; no clear D gene. Germline V gives CDR1 LGHDT, CDR2 YNNKEL (reference sequence). This CDR3 comprises 15 residues. V was cut by 5 bases and J by 8 bases, with 19 bases left in between. For the CDR3, the DNA is TGTGCCAGCAGCGGTATTCCGGACGAGATCTATGAGCAGTTCTTC. The encoded protein is CASSGIPDEIYEQFF.

The chain recombines TRBV6-1 with TRBJ1-1; unclear D gene. The CDR3 extends over 14 amino acids. CDR1 is MNHNS and CDR2 is SASEGT in the germline V gene. V gave up 6 bases and J gave up 0 bases, with 11 bases separating them. CDR3 region: CASRTGFLNTEAFF. The CDR3 DNA follows: TGTGCCAGCAGAACCGGGTTCCTGAACACTGAAGCTTTCTTT.

The table lists this clone with a few counts. This sequence joins TRBV6-5 and TRBJ2-1, with a possible D match to TRBD1 (5 bases). Trimming cost V 2 bases and J 8 bases, with 10 bases left between them. The CDR3 covers 13 residues. The V gene's germline CDR1 is MNHEY and CDR2 SVGAGI. The CDR3 region has the DNA TGTGCCAGCAGTTACAAGGGGAACTATGAGCAGTTCTTC. Protein product: CASSYKGNYEQFF.

This clone has ten or more counts. The CDR3 nucleotides are TGTGCCAGCAGTTTAAACTTCGTACTAAACACCGGGGAGCTGTTTTTT. Its protein is CASSLNFVLNTGELFF. The V and J genes are TRBV27 and TRBJ2-2; unclear D gene. This CDR3 is built from 16 residues. The germline CDR1 and CDR2 sequences are MNHEY and SMNVEV (reference sequence). V was clipped by 2 bases and J by 2 bases, with 12 bases between them.